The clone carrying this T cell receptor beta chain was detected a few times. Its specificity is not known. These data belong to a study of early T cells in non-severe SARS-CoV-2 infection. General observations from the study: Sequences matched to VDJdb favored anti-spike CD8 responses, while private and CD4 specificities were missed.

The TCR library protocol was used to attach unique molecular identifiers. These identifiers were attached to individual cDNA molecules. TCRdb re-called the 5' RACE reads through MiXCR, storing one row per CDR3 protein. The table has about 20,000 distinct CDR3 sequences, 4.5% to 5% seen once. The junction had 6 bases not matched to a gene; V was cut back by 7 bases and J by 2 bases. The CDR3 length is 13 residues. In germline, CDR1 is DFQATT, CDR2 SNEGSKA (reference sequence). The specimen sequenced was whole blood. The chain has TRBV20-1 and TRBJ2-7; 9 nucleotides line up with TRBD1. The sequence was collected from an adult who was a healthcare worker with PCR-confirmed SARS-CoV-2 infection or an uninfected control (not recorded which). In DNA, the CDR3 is TGCAGTGAGTCCCGACAGGGGGCCTACGAGCAGTACTTC. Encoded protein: CSESRQGAYEQYF.